The following is a T cell receptor (beta chain) sequence with its context. Only in-frame clones appear in the TCRdb table, and some are missing; sequencing was by immunoSEQ multiplex PCR. The sample has 120,000 to 150,000 clones, roughly 92% seen once. The sample belongs to a study of control samples from healthy donors and cancer patients. CDR3 size: 12 residues. V was clipped by 7 bases and J by 5 bases, with 12 bases between them. This clonotype originated in a man aged 25-45 years in good health. What was sequenced was blood. J is TRBJ2-7 and V is TRBV12-3 or TRBV12-4; the D gene is possibly TRBD2 (5 bases). The CDR3 DNA is TGTGCCAGCAAGGGTCTCGGGGACGAGCAGTACTTC. It encodes CASKGLGDEQYF.